This T cell receptor beta chain originates from a study of blood T cell repertoires in COVID-19. Study details: PBMCs, B-cell-depleted T cells, or T cells were the source of the cDNA or gDNA that made up the material.

Here immunoSEQ multiplex PCR was the method, and the copy in TCRdb shows in-frame clones only, minus some. This table holds approximately 120,000 clones, approximately 90% found once. Remarks on this clone: The sample carries other DNA sequences with the same CDR3.

The CDR3 length is 16 residues. Germline V lookup: CDR1 SGHRS, CDR2 YFSETQ. The trim removed 4 bases at V and 7 bases at J, leaving 17 bases unmatched. Source material: peripheral blood. The clonotype comes from a human donor in a cohort sampled during active COVID-19. The chain combines TRBV5-1 with TRBJ2-7; TRBD2 matches 7 bases. This chain's CDR3 is CASSDTNRAGRGEQYF. The CDR3 DNA reads as TGCGCCAGCAGCGACACCAATCGAGCGGGGCGGGGGGAGCAGTACTTC. The entire variable domain, with the rest obtained from reference TRBV5-1 and TRBJ2-7, is as follows: KAGVTQTPRYLIKTRGQQVTLSCSPISGHRSVSWYQQTPGQGLQFLFEYFSETQRNKGNFPGRFSGRQFSNSRSEMNVSTLELGDSALYLCASSDTNRAGRGEQYFGPGTRLTVT.